These 21 T cell receptor beta chains originate from one sample sequenced in a study of T cell responses to AZD1222 COVID-19 vaccine. Using immunoSEQ multiplex PCR, the repertoire was profiled, and TCRdb retains in-frame clones only, with some absent. Seen here are approximately 110,000 clones, 92% observed once, and the top ten hold 7.9%. The sample in question was peripheral blood, obtained 28 days after the second AZD1222 dose. The receptors originated from an adult who received the AZD1222 COVID-19 vaccine.

This clone was seen only once. The gene calls are TRBV5-6 and TRBJ2-7, with D possibly TRBD2 on 5 matching bases. The CDR3 length is 16 residues. Per the germline V gene, CDR1 is SGHDT and CDR2 is YYEEEE. The V end was cut by 2 bases, the J end by 3 bases, with 18 bases between. The CDR3 here is CASSFSRFMRVYEQYF. CDR3 DNA sequence: TGTGCCAGCAGCTTTTCCCGATTCATGAGGGTCTACGAGCAGTACTTC. The full variable domain, its missing parts supplied by reference TRBV5-6 and TRBJ2-7, is DAGVTQSPTHLIKTRGQQVTLRCSPKSGHDTVSWYQQALGQGPQFIFQYYEEEERQRGNFPDRFSGHQFPNYSSELNVNALLLGDSALYLCASSFSRFMRVYEQYFGPGTRLTVT.

The V call is TRBV7-9, the J call TRBJ2-2; weak D call: TRBD1 (6 bases). Germline loops: CDR1 SEHNR, CDR2 FQNEAQ (reference sequence). V was trimmed by 5 bases and J by 5 bases, leaving 21 bases between them. The CDR3 consists of 17 residues. CDR3 protein: CASSDPAGTPSTGELFF. CDR3 DNA sequence: TGTGCCAGCAGCGACCCGGCCGGGACACCCAGTACCGGGGAGCTGTTTTTT.

The V and J genes are TRBV6-1 and TRBJ1-1; no clear D. The CDR3 is made up of 12 amino acids. V was shortened by 1 base and J by 9 bases, with 9 bases between the two germline ends. Germline CDR1 reads MNHNS; CDR2 reads SASEGT. CDR3 coding DNA: TGTGCCAGCAGTGAAGGCTACTTGAAAGCTTTCTTT. Encoded protein: CASSEGYLKAFF.

The chain carries TRBV5-1 and TRBJ2-3; the match to TRBD1 covers 8 bases. CDR1 SGHRS and CDR2 YFSETQ come from the germline V gene. The CDR3 is 14 amino acids. V shed 4 bases and J 4 bases; nucleotides not matched to a gene: 5. CDR3 sequence (DNA): TGCGCCAGCAGCCCGGACAGGGTTCCAGATACGCAGTATTTT. It translates to CASSPDRVPDTQYF.

Here the CDR3 reads CASSLGGTGKGQPQHF. The DNA for the CDR3 is TGTGCCAGCAGCTTAGGTGGGACAGGGAAAGGTCAGCCCCAGCATTTT. The chain recombines TRBV7-2 with TRBJ1-5; the match to TRBD1 covers 9 bases. Germline V gene data show CDR1 as SGHTA and CDR2 as FQGNSA. This CDR3 region has 16 residues. With V trimmed by 1 base and J by 6 bases, 7 bases remained unmatched.

The table lists this clone with a count of one. The V call is TRBV28, the J call TRBJ2-7; a weak D match, TRBD1 (6 bases). The CDR3 has 14 residues. Germline loops: CDR1 MDHEN, CDR2 SYDVKM. V was pared by 8 bases and J by 6 bases, with 20 bases between. The CDR3 loop is CASGISGTTGEQYF. CDR3 bases: TGTGCCAGCGGGATCTCAGGGACAACTGGCGAGCAGTACTTC.

The chain has TRBV7-2 and TRBJ2-1, with TRBD1 matching over 7 bases. After removal of 5 bases from V and 1 base from J, the junction contained 5 bases not matched to a gene. The CDR3 spans 15 residues. From germline, CDR1 is SGHTA and CDR2 FQGNSA. CDR3 protein: CASSLVTGSYNEQFF. DNA of the CDR3: TGTGCCAGCAGCCTGGTGACAGGGTCCTACAATGAGCAGTTCTTC.

The chain employs TRBV3-1 (or the pseudogene TRBV3-2) and TRBJ1-6, with D unresolved. Trimming cost V 2 bases and J 5 bases, with 7 bases left between them. Per the germline V gene, CDR1 is LGHDT and CDR2 is YNNKEL (reference sequence). The CDR3 is made up of 14 amino acids. CDR3 in amino acids: CASSQTRNNSPLHF. CDR3 bases: TGTGCCAGCAGCCAAACACGGAATAATTCACCCCTCCACTTT.

The chain employs TRBV5-1 and TRBJ1-1, with D perhaps TRBD1 (6 bases). The V gene's germline CDR1 is SGHRS and CDR2 YFSETQ. The CDR3 has 14 amino acids. The germline V and J ends were trimmed by 4 bases and 4 bases, with 14 bases remaining between them. The CDR3 region has the DNA TGCGCCAGCAGCCAAACCACAGGGACCACTGAAGCTTTCTTT. Amino acid sequence: CASSQTTGTTEAFF.

Only one count was recorded for this clone. The chain links TRBV6-5 to TRBJ2-7; D remains ambiguous. The V and J ends lost 6 bases and 2 bases respectively, with 17 bases between them. There are 15 residues in the CDR3. Germline assignment: CDR1 MNHEY and CDR2 SVGAGI. The CDR3 loop is CASRLRTQKPYEQYF. In DNA form, the CDR3 reads TGTGCCAGCAGATTACGGACCCAGAAGCCCTACGAGCAGTACTTC.

V and J are TRBV5-1 and TRBJ2-5, with 9 bases matching TRBD1. The CDR3 covers 14 residues. CDR1 is SGHRS, CDR2 YFSETQ, per germline. V gave up 4 bases and J gave up 3 bases; unmatched junction bases: 4. This CDR3 reads CASSVGTGKETQYF. In DNA, the CDR3 is TGCGCCAGCAGCGTAGGGACAGGGAAAGAGACCCAGTACTTC. The whole variable domain, filled in from reference TRBV5-1 and TRBJ2-5, reads KAGVTQTPRYLIKTRGQQVTLSCSPISGHRSVSWYQQTPGQGLQFLFEYFSETQRNKGNFPGRFSGRQFSNSRSEMNVSTLELGDSALYLCASSVGTGKETQYFGPGTRLLVL.

There are a few counts of this clone. The rearrangement uses TRBV10-1 and TRBJ2-7, with D unclear. Trimming shortened V by 8 bases and J by 4 bases, and 15 bases separated the two germline ends. The germline CDR1 and CDR2 sequences are WNHNN and SYGVQD (reference sequence). The CDR3 contains 13 residues. CDR3 residues: CASSDSRWYEQYF. CDR3 sequence (DNA): TGCGCCAGCTCCGACTCCCGGTGGTACGAGCAGTACTTC.

The rearrangement links TRBV18 to TRBJ1-1, with D possibly TRBD1 on 6 matching bases. The CDR3 totals 15 residues. Per the germline V gene, CDR1 is KGHSH and CDR2 is LQKENI. V was cut by 5 bases and J by 4 bases, with 17 bases left in between. Here the CDR3 DNA reads TGTGCCAGCTCAGTAATACAGGGTCGTTCCACTGAAGCTTTCTTT. Residues: CASSVIQGRSTEAFF.

The chain joins TRBV20-1 to TRBJ1-1; a weak D match, TRBD1 (6 bases). Trimming cost V 6 bases and J 8 bases, with 13 bases left between them. This CDR3 region has 11 residues. Germline-derived CDR1 and CDR2 are DFQATT and SNEGSKA (reference sequence). CDR3 region: CSAPKGGEAFF. CDR3 sequence (DNA): TGCAGTGCCCCTAAGGGGGGGGAAGCTTTCTTT.

The chain has TRBV28 and TRBJ1-2; D uncertain. The CDR3 extends over 13 amino acids. Trimming shortened V by 5 bases and J by 5 bases, and 12 bases separated the two germline ends. CDR1 is MDHEN, CDR2 SYDVKM, per germline. The CDR3 sequence is CASSPYLIYGYTF. CDR3 nucleotide sequence: TGTGCCAGCAGTCCGTACTTGATTTATGGCTACACCTTC.

This chain links TRBV6-2 or TRBV6-3 with TRBJ1-6; 7 nucleotides agree with TRBD1. J lost 0 bases, V lost 0 bases, and 8 bases had no gene match. CDR1 and CDR2 from the germline V gene are MNHEY and SVGEGT. The CDR3 contains 19 residues. The DNA for the CDR3 is TGTGCCAGCAGTTACTCCCCGGACAGGACGAGCTCCTATAATTCACCCCTCCACTTT. Its protein product is CASSYSPDRTSSYNSPLHF.

This chain uses TRBV15 with TRBJ1-4, with D possibly TRBD1 on 5 matching bases. The CDR3 has 15 amino acids. CDR1 and CDR2 (germline): LNHNV, YYDKDF (reference sequence). V shed 0 bases and J shed 6 bases, with 11 bases lying between them. As DNA, the CDR3 is TGTGCCACCAGCAGAGATCAGGGCTCGGATGAAAAACTGTTTTTT. It yields the protein CATSRDQGSDEKLFF.

V is TRBV6-5 and J is TRBJ1-2, with 7 bases fitting TRBD1. This CDR3 is built from 13 residues. J lost 3 bases, V lost 7 bases, and 5 bases had no gene match. The germline CDR1 and CDR2 sequences are MNHEY and SVGAGI. This CDR3 is CASKEGADYGYTF. In nucleotides, the CDR3 is TGTGCCAGCAAGGAGGGGGCGGACTATGGCTACACCTTC.

V usage is TRBV5-1 and J usage is TRBJ1-1; 8 bases fit TRBD1. CDR3 length: 13 amino acids. V shed 1 base, J shed 7 bases, and the junction held 3 bases outside the gene matches. Germline V gene sequence: CDR1 SGHRS, CDR2 YFSETQ. CDR3 residues: CASSLKGQVEAFF. In DNA, the CDR3 is TGCGCCAGCAGCTTGAAGGGACAGGTTGAAGCTTTCTTT.

The chain links TRBV18 to TRBJ2-7; 7 bases match TRBD1. With V trimmed by 3 bases and J by 2 bases, 13 bases remained unmatched. CDR3 length: 17 amino acids. From germline, CDR1 is KGHSH and CDR2 LQKENI. CDR3 region: CASSPLLTGTDTYEQYF. The CDR3, as DNA: TGTGCCAGCTCACCCCTATTGACCGGGACAGATACCTACGAGCAGTACTTC.

The chain joins TRBV24-1 to TRBJ1-1, with 10 nucleotides matching TRBD1. V lost 2 bases and J lost 12; bases outside the gene matches: 8. Germline V gene lookup returns CDR1 KGHDR and CDR2 SFDVKD. The CDR3 has 14 residues. The CDR3 reads CATSDSRTGGRTFF. The DNA of the CDR3 is TGTGCCACCAGTGATTCACGGACAGGGGGGAGAACTTTCTTT.